This T cell receptor (beta chain) was captured by sequencing in a study of T cells in Graves' hyperthyroidism and ophthalmopathy (dated by TCRdb to the late 2010s). Study-wide context: Peripheral blood samples were taken at the time of initial diagnosis, prior to any treatment. A discovery cohort of around 100 patients, roughly 45 with Graves' ophthalmopathy and 57 with stable Graves' hyperthyroidism, was used to find distinguishing TCR V-J signatures. The 100 or so discovery patients were randomly split 7:3 into training and test sets. An independent validation cohort of around 20 hyperthyroidism patients and approximately 17 patients who later progressed to ophthalmopathy tested prospective prediction of ophthalmopathy. Following sampling, methimazole starting at 30 mg daily was given to hyperthyroidism patients, and high-dose intravenous methylprednisolone was given to ophthalmopathy patients. TCR Vbeta CDR3 sequencing of 120 to 150 peripheral blood samples (43 ophthalmopathy, approximately 80 hyperthyroidism and some 17 progressor patients) is reported in the paper. Thyroid tissue and blood T-cell repertoires from about six Graves' hyperthyroidism patients were also compared in the study. General conclusions and limits of the study: Ophthalmopathy was separated from stable hyperthyroidism by a 13 V-J signature model, with about 86% sensitivity and approximately 81% specificity obtained in cross-validation and 80%/75% obtained in testing. Most expanded thyroid clonotypes (frequency above 0.001) were also found in blood, which suggests that blood repertoires may mirror thyroid immune responses. In validation, progression to ophthalmopathy was predicted by the model with 70.59% sensitivity and roughly 76% specificity, a median of roughly six months before onset. No statistical method was used to set the sample size in advance, and investigators knew the group allocation.

Turning to this clonotype: Its antigen is still unknown. No much larger clone exists at a distance of one base, and base qualities are not known.

Ends trimmed: V by 1 base, J by 1 base; bases unmatched to a gene: 10. The germline V gene encodes CDR1 DFQATT and CDR2 SNEGSKA (reference sequence). From the cysteine through the phenylalanine, the CDR3 covers 18 amino acids. The read is trimmed to its CDR3 DNA, 54 bases read in frame from base 1. Ophthalmopathy patients had moderately to severely active disease, Clinical Activity Score of at least 3, NOSPECS grade of at least 4, and duration under 3 months. The study excluded patients with uncontrolled infections, other autoimmune diseases, pregnancy or lactation. Diagnoses were based on clinical symptoms, serum thyroxine and TRAb, thyroid ultrasound and orbital computed tomography. PBMCs were separated from 10 ml of fresh peripheral blood using Ficoll-Paque density gradient centrifugation. Total RNA was extracted with Trizol reagent, and quality was checked on an Agilent 2100 Bioanalyzer. TCR beta CDR3 regions were amplified from RNA transcripts. For the first round of RT-PCR on the TCR CDR3, the HTBI primer set was used together with the Qiagen OneStep RT-PCR kit. Libraries were constructed in a second round of multiplex PCR, after which size selection and purification were carried out. Sequencing of the libraries was done on an Illumina HiSeq2000 using paired-end 100 bp reads. The published analysis was carried out like this. SOAPnuke was used to process the raw data, removing reads that contained adapters or uncalled bases, had a mean Phred below 15, or lacked an exact match to the constant primer or identifier. High-quality paired reads were merged with COPE v1.2.5, and unique nucleotide sequences were defined as clonotypes. MiTCR v1.1 was used to align the clonotypes against IMGT TRBV, TRBD and TRBJ reference segments. Analysis was restricted to V-J combinations with a frequency above 0.0001, which covered roughly 99% of repertoires. A TCS score was defined as the ratio between F50 (clonal expansion) and ExV (chaos), using BLOSUM62-based TCRdist between CDR3 peptides within each V-J. Welch's t-statistics and random forest reduced approximately 520 V-J features to about 12, which were used in a naive Bayes classifier (R e1071). TCRdb's own reprocessing of the public reads used fastp at Q25 and MiXCR and kept productive beta chains. For every CDR3 protein sequence, its rows merge into one entry that carries the most common genes and DNA. The V and J calls come from TCRdb's annotation, not from the publication. This sample gives under 400,000 distinct CDR3 sequences in total; 13% to 15% of them show up just once. The ten top clones hold roughly a fifth of the sample.

This clonotype was obtained from a woman between 55 and 75 years old with Graves' ophthalmopathy. This receptor chain uses TRBV20-1 and TRBJ2-3, and 11 junction bases match TRBD2. Material for sequencing was blood. The sequenced DNA is TGCAGTGCTAGAGGGGCCACTAGCGGGAGTGGGGGCACAGATACGCAGTATTTT. It specifies CSARGATSGSGGTDTQYF.